The clone carrying this T cell receptor beta chain has more than one count but fewer than ten. These data are taken from a study of PD-L1 blockade in urothelial cancer. Study in general: About 85% of the roughly 29 patients were men who had bladder-origin urothelial cancer. Patients' histories included 0 to 3 prior chemotherapy regimens.

Regarding time point: peripheral blood 6 weeks after treatment start. The templates were synthetic TCR analogs, and they were spiked into each PCR. Assay: immunoSEQ multiplex PCR; the TCRdb copy retains only in-frame clones and omits some. In the table there are 20,000 to 25,000 clones, around 82% of which are singletons. V was pared by 4 bases and J by 1 base, with 5 bases of the junction left unmatched. The CDR3 has 15 residues. From germline, CDR1 is LNHDA and CDR2 SQIVND (reference sequence). The sequencing here drew on PBMCs, taken around atezolizumab (anti-PD-L1) treatment. The gene calls are TRBV19 and TRBJ2-7; TRBD2 agrees at 9 bases. The clonotype originates from a man in his 70s with urothelial cancer. In nucleotides, the CDR3 is TGTGCCAGTAGTAGGCTAGCGGGGACTTCCTACGAGCAGTACTTC. This encodes CASSRLAGTSYEQYF.